This TCR beta chain was profiled in a study of shared clonotypes between healthy human individuals. The study, taken as a whole, reports: Since donors were few, the genetic and exposure-history diversity represented was limited. For naive CD4 cells, 4.5% to 6.5% of clonotypes were shared across several donors.

Each sample came from a Caucasian adult donor living in Nashville, Tennessee. About this clone itself: The antigen remains undetermined. This specimen includes other DNA sequences encoding the same CDR3.

Trimming cost V 5 bases and J 5 bases, with 12 bases left between them. The CDR3 loop spans 14 amino acids. Looked up from germline, CDR1 is SGHTA and CDR2 is FQGNSA. Generated by immunoSEQ multiplex PCR, the TCRdb table keeps only in-frame clones and is missing some. The sample comprises 2 million to 2.5 million clones, 85% to 95% of which are singletons, and 0.37% rests with the top ten. Sequenced sample: naive CD4+ T cells from PBMCs. As for subset: CD45RA+ positively selected. The TCR was taken from a man between 18 and 29 years old in good health. Some clones in this sample may be carry-over from other donors' samples. The chain has TRBV7-2 and TRBJ1-4; D unresolved. The chain's CDR3 is CASSPRGRNEKLFF. As DNA, the CDR3 is TGTGCCAGCAGCCCCCGAGGGCGGAATGAAAAACTGTTTTTT.